This T cell receptor beta chain was sequenced during a study of graft-versus-host responses after intestinal transplantation. About the study: All recipients were given anti-thymocyte globulin induction, and tacrolimus and steroids were then administered for three to four years. Regarding the study as a whole: Maximum circulating GvH clone levels tracked with early post-transplant HvG decreases. When patients had graft-donor T cell macrochimerism, their allografts held high graft-versus-host to host-versus-graft clonal ratios.

Sequencing used immunoSEQ multiplex PCR; TCRdb keeps in-frame clones, though not all of them. The sample yields some 70,000 clones, roughly 89% seen once. Concerning this clone itself: Its target is unknown.

The CDR3 length is 11 residues. Germline loops: CDR1 SGHRS, CDR2 YFSETQ. The study took post-transplant bone marrow from the posterior iliac crest or another site. The sample here was bone marrow, taken 700 to 850 days after intestinal transplantation. V and J are TRBV5-1 and TRBJ2-5, with no clear D. The DNA end is more similar to TRBJ2-7, so the J call may be wrong. The TCR originated in a human patient who received an intestinal transplant, so some T cells may come from the graft donor. The CDR3 bases are TGCGCCAGTCGAAGCTCCTACGAGCAGTACTTC. Encoded protein: CASRSSYEQYF.